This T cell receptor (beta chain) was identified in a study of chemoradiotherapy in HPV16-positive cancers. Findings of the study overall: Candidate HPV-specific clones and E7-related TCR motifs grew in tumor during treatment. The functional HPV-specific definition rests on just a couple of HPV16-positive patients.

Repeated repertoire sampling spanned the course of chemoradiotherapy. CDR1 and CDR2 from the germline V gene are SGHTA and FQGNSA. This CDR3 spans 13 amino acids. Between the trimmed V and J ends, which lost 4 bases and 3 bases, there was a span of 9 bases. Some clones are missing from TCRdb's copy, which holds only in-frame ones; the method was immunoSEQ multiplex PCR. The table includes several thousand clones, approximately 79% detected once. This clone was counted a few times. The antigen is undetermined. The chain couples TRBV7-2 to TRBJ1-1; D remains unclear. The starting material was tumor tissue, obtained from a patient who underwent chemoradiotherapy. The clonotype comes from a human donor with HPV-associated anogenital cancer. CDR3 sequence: CASSSGMDTEAFF. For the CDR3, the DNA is TGTGCCAGCAGCTCGGGGATGGACACTGAAGCTTTCTTT.